This T cell receptor (beta chain) was documented in a study of T cell responses to AZD1222 COVID-19 vaccine. Some clones are missing from TCRdb's copy, which holds only in-frame ones; the method was immunoSEQ multiplex PCR. The sample has more than 140,000 clones, approximately 89% seen once. Overall study results and limits: Across the whole spike, CD4 TCRs peaked at regions 160-218 and 743-854.

CDR3 length: 20 amino acids. As regards this clone: Its target is not known.

This material consisted of peripheral blood, taken on day 0 of AZD1222 vaccination. The chain carries TRBV21-1 and TRBJ2-7; the DNA was not compared with TRBD2, the D call given in the table. TRBV21-1 is shown as a pseudogene. The sequence derives from an adult in good health. DNA for the CDR3: TGTGCCAGCAGCAAAGCGCTTAGCCGTCCGTGGCGGGAGACTTTCGACGAGCAGTACTTC. It specifies CASSKALSRPWRETFDEQYF.